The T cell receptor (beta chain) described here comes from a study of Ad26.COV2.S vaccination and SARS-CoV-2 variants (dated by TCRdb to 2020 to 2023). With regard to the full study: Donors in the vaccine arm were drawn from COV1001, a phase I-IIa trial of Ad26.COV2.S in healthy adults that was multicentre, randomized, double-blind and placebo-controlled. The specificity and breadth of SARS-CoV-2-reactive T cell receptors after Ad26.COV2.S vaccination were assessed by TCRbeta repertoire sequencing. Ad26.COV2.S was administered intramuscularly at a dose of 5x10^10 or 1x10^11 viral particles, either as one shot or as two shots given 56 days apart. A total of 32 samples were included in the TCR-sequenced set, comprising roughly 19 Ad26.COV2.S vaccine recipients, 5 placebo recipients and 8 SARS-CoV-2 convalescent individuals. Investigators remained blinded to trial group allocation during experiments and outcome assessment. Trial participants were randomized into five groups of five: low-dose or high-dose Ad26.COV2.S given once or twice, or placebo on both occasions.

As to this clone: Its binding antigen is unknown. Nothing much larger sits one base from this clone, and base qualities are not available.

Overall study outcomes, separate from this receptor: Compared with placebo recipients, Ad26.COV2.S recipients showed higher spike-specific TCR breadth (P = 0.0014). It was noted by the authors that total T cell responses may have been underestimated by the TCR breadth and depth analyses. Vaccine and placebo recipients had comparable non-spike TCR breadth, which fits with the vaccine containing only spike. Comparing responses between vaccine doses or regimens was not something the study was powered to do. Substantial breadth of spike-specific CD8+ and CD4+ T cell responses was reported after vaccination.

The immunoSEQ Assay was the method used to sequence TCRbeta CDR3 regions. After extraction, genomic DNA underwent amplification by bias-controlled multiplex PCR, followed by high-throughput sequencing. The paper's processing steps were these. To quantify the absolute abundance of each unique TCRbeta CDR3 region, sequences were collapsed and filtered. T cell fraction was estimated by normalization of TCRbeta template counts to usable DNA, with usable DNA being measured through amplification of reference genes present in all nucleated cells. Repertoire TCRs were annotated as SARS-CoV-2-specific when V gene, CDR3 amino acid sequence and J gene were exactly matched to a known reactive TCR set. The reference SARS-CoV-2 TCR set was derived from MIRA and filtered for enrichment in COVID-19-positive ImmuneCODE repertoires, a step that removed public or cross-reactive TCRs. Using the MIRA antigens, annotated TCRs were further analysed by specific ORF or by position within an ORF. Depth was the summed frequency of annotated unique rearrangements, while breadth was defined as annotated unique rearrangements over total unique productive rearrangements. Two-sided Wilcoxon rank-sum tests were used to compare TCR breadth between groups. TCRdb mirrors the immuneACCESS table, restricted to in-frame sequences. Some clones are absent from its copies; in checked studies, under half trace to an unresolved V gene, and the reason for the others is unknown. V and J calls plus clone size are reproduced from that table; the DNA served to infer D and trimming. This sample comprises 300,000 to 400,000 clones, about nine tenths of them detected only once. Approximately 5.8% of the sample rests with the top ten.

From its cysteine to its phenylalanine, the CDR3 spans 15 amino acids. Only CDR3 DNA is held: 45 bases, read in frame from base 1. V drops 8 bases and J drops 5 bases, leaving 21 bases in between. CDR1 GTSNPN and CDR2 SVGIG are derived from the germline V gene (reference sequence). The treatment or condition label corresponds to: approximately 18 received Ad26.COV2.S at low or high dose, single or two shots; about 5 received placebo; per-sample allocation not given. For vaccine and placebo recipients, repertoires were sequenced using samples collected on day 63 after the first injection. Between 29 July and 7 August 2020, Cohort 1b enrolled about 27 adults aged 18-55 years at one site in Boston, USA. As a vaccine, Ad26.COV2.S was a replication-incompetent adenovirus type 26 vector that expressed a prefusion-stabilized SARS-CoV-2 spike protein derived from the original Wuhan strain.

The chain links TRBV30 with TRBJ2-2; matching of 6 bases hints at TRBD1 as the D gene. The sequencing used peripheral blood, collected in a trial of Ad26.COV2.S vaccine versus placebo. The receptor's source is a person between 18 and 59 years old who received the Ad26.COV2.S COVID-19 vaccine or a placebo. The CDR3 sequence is CARRTAGAETGELFF. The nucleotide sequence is TGTGCCCGACGGACAGCCGGCGCGGAAACCGGGGAGCTGTTTTTT. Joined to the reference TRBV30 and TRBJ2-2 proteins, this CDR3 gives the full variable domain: SQTIHQWPATLVQPVGSPLSLECTVEGTSNPNLYWYRQAAGRGLQLLFYSVGIGQISSEVPQNLSASRPQDRQFILSSKKLLLSDSGFYLCARRTAGAETGELFFGEGSRLTVL.